This T cell receptor beta chain appears in the sequencing data of a study of identical twins. The study's findings and limits: Interpretation of the results relied on cross-sectional statistical analysis and not on following the same donors. Twin-shared out-of-frame alpha sequences showed excess low generation probability. Models predicted too little out-of-frame TCR alpha sharing in monozygotic twins. A lower insertion count was a feature of abundant cord blood beta clonotypes, with no such feature in memory repertoires.

On this clonotype itself: Its cognate antigen is unknown.

V was pared by 0 bases and J by 4 bases, with 10 bases between. CDR3 size: 15 residues. Germline V gene sequence: CDR1 MGHRA, CDR2 YSYEKL. TCRdb independently ran MiXCR on the 5' RACE reads; one entry per CDR3 protein. The data contain 450,000 to 650,000 distinct CDR3 sequences, around 15% of them seen just once; the ten biggest clones take up nearly 0.45%. These sequences were also reported in another study, on yellow fever vaccine responses in identical twins.

The receptor comes from a young woman in good health. The chain has TRBV4-1 and TRBJ1-3; D call uncertain. Specimen: CD4+ T cells sorted from blood. The CDR3 loop reads CASSQEIVTGNTIYF. The CDR3 DNA reads as TGCGCCAGCAGCCAAGAAATAGTGACGGGAAACACCATATATTTT.